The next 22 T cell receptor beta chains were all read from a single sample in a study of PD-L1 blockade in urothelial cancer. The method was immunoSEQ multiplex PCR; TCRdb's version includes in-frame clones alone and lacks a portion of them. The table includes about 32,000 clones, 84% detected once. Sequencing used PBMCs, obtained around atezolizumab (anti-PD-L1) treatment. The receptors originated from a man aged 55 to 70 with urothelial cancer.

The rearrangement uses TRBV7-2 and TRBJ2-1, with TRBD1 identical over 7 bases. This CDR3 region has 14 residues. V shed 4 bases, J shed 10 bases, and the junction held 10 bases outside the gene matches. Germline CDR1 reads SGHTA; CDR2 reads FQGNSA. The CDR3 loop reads CASSYHKGTAEQFF. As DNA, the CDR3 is TGTGCCAGCAGCTATCATAAAGGGACAGCCGAGCAGTTCTTC.

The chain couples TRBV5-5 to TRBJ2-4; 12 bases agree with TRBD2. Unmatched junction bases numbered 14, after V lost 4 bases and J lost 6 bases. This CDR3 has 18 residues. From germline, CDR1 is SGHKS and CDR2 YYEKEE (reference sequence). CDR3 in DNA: TGTGCCAGCAGCAAACTCTTGACTAGCGGGAGTATGTTAAACATTCAGTACTTC. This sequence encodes CASSKLLTSGSMLNIQYF.

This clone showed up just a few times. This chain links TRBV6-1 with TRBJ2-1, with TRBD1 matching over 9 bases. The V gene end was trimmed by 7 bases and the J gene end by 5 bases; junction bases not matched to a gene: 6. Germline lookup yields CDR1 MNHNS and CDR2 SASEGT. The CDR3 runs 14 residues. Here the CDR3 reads CASIPQGAHNEQFF. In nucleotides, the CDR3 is TGTGCCAGCATTCCACAGGGGGCCCACAATGAGCAGTTCTTC.

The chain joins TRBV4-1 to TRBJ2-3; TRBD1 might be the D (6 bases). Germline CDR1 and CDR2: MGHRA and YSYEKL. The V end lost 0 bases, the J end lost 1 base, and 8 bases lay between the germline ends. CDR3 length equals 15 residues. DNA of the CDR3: TGCGCCAGCAGCCAAGATGAGGGGGGCACAGATACGCAGTATTTT. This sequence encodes CASSQDEGGTDTQYF.

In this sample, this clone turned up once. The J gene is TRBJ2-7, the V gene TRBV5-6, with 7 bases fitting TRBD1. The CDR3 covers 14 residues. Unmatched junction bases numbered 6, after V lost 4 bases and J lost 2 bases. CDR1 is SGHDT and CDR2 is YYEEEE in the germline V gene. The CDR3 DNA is TGTGCCAGCAGCATTCCCGACAGGGCCTACGAGCAGTACTTC. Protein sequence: CASSIPDRAYEQYF.

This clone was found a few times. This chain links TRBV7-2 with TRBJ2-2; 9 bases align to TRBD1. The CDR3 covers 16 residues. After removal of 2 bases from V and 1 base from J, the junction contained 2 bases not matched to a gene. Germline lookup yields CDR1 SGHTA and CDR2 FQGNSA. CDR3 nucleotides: TGTGCCAGCAGCTTATGGGGACAGGGGAACACCGGGGAGCTGTTTTTT. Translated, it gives CASSLWGQGNTGELFF.

The CDR3 DNA is TGTGCCAGCAGTTTATTTAGCGGGATAGACAATGAGCAGTTCTTC. As protein: CASSLFSGIDNEQFF. V usage is TRBV27 and J usage is TRBJ2-1, with 8 nucleotides matching TRBD2. The J segment lost 5 bases and the V segment lost 1 base, leaving 4 bases of the junction unmatched. The CDR3 spans 15 residues. Germline V CDR1 and CDR2: MNHEY, SMNVEV (reference sequence).

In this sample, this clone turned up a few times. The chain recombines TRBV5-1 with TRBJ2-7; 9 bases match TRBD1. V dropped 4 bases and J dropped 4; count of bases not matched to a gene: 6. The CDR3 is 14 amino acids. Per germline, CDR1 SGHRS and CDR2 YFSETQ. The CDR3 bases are TGCGCCAGCAGCGAGACAGGGGGAACGTACGAGCAGTACTTC. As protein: CASSETGGTYEQYF.

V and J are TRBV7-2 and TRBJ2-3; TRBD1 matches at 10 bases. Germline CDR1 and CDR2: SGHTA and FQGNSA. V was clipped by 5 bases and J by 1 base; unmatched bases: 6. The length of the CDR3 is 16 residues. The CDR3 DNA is TGTGCCAGCAGCCCAAGACAGGGGGCCGGCACAGATACGCAGTATTTT. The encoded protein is CASSPRQGAGTDTQYF.

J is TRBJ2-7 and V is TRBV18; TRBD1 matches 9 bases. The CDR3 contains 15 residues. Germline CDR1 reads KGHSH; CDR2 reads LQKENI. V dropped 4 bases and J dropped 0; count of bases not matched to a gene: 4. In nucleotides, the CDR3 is TGTGCCAGCTCACAGGGGACAGGGAGCTCCTACGAGCAGTACTTC. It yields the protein CASSQGTGSSYEQYF.

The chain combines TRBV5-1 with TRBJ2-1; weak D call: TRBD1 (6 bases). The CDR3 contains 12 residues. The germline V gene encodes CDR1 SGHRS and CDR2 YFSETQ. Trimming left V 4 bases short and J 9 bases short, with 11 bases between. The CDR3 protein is CASSKGEGEQFF. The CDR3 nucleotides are TGCGCCAGCAGCAAGGGGGAAGGTGAGCAGTTCTTC.

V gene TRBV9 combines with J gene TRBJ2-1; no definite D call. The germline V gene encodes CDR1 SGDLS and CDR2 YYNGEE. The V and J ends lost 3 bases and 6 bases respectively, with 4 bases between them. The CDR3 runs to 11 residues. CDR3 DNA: TGTGCCAGCAGCGCTAGCAATGAGCAGTTCTTC. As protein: CASSASNEQFF.

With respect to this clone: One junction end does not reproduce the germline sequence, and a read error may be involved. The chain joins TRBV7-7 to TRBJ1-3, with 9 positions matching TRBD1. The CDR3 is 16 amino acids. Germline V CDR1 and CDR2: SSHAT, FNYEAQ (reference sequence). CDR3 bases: TGTGCTAGCAGCCCCGACCCGACAGGGGGTGGAAACACCATATATTTT. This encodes CASSPDPTGGGNTIYF.

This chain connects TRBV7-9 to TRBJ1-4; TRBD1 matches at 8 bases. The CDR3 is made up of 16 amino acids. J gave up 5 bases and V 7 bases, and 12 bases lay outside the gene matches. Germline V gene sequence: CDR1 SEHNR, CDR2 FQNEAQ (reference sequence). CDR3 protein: CASINYGTGPNEKLFF. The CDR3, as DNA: TGTGCCAGCATCAACTACGGGACAGGACCGAATGAAAAACTGTTTTTT. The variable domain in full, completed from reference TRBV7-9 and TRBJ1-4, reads DTGVSQNPRHKITKRGQNVTFRCDPISEHNRLYWYRQTLGQGPEFLTYFQNEAQLEKSRLLSDRFSAERPKGSFSTLEIQRTEQGDSAMYLCASINYGTGPNEKLFFGSGTQLSVL.

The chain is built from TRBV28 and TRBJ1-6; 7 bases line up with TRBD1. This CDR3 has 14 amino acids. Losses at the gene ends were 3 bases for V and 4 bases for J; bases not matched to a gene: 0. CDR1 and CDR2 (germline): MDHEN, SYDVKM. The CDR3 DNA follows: TGTGCCAGCAGTTTGGGACAGTATAATTCACCCCTCCACTTT. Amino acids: CASSLGQYNSPLHF.

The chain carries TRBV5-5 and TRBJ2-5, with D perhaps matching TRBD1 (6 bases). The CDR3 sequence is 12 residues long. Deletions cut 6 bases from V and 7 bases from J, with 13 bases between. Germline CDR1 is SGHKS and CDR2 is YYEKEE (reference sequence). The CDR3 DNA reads TGTGCCAGCATCAGGGACACTCGGACCCAGTACTTC. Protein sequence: CASIRDTRTQYF. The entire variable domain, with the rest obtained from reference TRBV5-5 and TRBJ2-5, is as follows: DAGVTQSPTHLIKTRGQQVTLRCSPISGHKSVSWYQQVLGQGPQFIFQYYEKEERGRGNFPDRFSARQFPNYSSELNVNALLLGDSALYLCASIRDTRTQYFGPGTRLLVL.

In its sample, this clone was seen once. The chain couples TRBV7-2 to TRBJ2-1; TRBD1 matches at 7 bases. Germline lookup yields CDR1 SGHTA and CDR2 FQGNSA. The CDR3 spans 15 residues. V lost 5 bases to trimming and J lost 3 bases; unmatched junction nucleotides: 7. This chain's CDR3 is CASSIYRTGYNEQFF. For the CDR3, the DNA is TGTGCCAGCAGCATATACCGGACAGGCTACAATGAGCAGTTCTTC.

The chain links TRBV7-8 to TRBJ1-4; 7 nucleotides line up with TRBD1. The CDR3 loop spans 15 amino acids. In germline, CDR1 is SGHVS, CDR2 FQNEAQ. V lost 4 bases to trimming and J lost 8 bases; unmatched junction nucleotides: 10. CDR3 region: CASSSDRVLWEKLFF. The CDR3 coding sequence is TGTGCCAGCAGCTCCGACAGGGTTTTGTGGGAAAAACTGTTTTTT.

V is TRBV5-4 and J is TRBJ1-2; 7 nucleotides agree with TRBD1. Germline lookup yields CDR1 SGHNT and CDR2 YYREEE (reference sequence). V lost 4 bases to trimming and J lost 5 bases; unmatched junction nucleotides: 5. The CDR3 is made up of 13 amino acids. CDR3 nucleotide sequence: TGTGCCAGCAGCCGCGGGACAGATTATGGCTACACCTTC. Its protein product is CASSRGTDYGYTF.

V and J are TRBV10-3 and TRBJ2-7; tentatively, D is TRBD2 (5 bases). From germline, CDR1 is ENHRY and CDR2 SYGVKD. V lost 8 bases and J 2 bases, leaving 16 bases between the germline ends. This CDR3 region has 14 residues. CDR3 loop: CAIQWEPGPYEQYF. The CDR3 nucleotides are TGTGCCATCCAATGGGAGCCCGGGCCCTACGAGCAGTACTTC.

CDR3 protein: CASSLSPLARETQYF. CDR3 bases: TGTGCCAGCAGCTTATCCCCCCTGGCCAGGGAGACCCAGTACTTC. J is TRBJ2-5 and V is TRBV7-6; D gene uncertain. The germline CDR1 and CDR2 sequences are SGHVS and FNYEAQ. The CDR3 covers 15 residues. Trimming removed 2 bases from V and 5 bases from J, with 15 bases in between.

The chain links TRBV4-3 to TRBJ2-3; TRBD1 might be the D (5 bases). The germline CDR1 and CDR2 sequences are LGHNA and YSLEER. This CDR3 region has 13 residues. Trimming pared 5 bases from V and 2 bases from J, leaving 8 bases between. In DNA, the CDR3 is TGCGCCAGCAGCGGGGCATCCACAGATACGCAGTATTTT. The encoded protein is CASSGASTDTQYF.